The T cell receptor (beta chain) described here comes from a study of blood T cell dynamics during melanoma immunotherapy. Specified time point: pre-treatment baseline. Every bulk PBMC sample received the same 350 ng of DNA. Assay used: immunoSEQ multiplex PCR; TCRdb lists only in-frame clones, some missing. The sample includes roughly 14,000 clones, 85% to 90% seen only once; the top ten take around 5.8%. J gave up 1 base and V 5 bases, and 7 bases lay outside the gene matches. The germline V gene encodes CDR1 SGHTA and CDR2 FQGNSA. The CDR3 loop spans 15 amino acids. The receptor was derived from a human donor with melanoma. The V gene is TRBV7-2, the J gene TRBJ1-1; 7 bases map to TRBD1. The input for sequencing was blood, taken from a patient treated with checkpoint blockade. This CDR3 is CASSPQQGRNTEAFF. DNA for the CDR3: TGTGCCAGCAGCCCCCAACAGGGGAGGAACACTGAAGCTTTCTTT.